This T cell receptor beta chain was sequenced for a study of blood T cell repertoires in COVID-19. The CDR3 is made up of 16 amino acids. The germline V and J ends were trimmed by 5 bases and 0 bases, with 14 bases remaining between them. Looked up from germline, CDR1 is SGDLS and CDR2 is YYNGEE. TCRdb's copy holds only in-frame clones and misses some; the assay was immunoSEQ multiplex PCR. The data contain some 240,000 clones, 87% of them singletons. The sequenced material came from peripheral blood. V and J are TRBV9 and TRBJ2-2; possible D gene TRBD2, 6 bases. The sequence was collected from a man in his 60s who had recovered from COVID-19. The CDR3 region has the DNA TGTGCCAGCAGGCACCGTGGGGACTCGAACACCGGGGAGCTGTTTTTT. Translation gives CASRHRGDSNTGELFF.